This TCR beta chain comes out of a study of T cells after yellow fever vaccination. Study-wide results and limits: Detected again after the booster were most primary-vaccination clones, at nearly 97% CD4 and approximately 85% CD8.

Regarding this clonotype: Its target is unknown.

UMIs were added to TCR cDNA along with a universal primer site when it was made by 5'RACE template switching. A single record per CDR3 protein comes from TCRdb applying MiXCR to the 5' RACE reads. The table records approximately 260,000 distinct CDR3 sequences, roughly 13% of them present only once. The germline V gene has CDR1 SGHTA and CDR2 FQGTGA. The CDR3 length is 15 residues. V was pared by 5 bases and J by 4 bases, with 6 bases of the junction left unmatched. Sequencing used CD4+ T cells sorted from PBMCs, obtained 45 days after the yellow fever booster vaccination. The TCR sequence derives from a man in his thirties or forties who received the YFV17D yellow fever vaccine. This chain uses TRBV7-3 with TRBJ2-1, with TRBD1 matching over 9 bases. The DNA of the CDR3 is TGTGCCAGCAGCACGGGACAGGGCTCTTACAATGAGCAGTTCTTC. This translates into CASSTGQGSYNEQFF.